This T cell receptor (beta chain) derives from a study of cytomegalovirus exposure and HLA in healthy donors. Overall study results and limits: Prior analysis indicated that the majority of TCR beta V segments exhibited productivity approximately 90% or approximately 30% of the time. Later analysis revealed greater clonal expansion in HLA-associated TCR beta chains than in equally common others. After further analysis at a later stage, roughly 16,000 TCR beta sequences were associated with HLA alleles at 0.05 false discovery rate.

As for this clone: The target antigen is unknown.

The PCR contained 60 Vbeta and 13 Jbeta primers. The repertoire was sequenced with immunoSEQ multiplex PCR; TCRdb's copy has only in-frame clones and lacks some. Of about 160,000 clones listed, approximately 79% were seen once; the top ten hold around 7%. The sample consisted of PBMCs. The TCR was taken from a man aged 40-55 years in good health and CMV-seropositive.

This chain's CDR3 is CASSLGPRGETQYF. CDR3 coding DNA: TGTGCCAGCAGCTTGGGGCCTCGGGGGGAGACCCAGTACTTC. The J gene is TRBJ2-5, the V gene TRBV7-2, with D possibly being TRBD2 (6 bases). The CDR3 runs 14 residues. V was pared by 3 bases and J by 5 bases, with 13 bases between. CDR1 and CDR2 (germline): SGHTA, FQGNSA.